This is a list of T cell receptor beta chains from one sample in a study of cytotoxic CD8 clonotypes in ibrutinib-treated CLL. TCRdb keeps only in-frame clones here, not all; method: immunoSEQ multiplex PCR. The sample contains 120,000 to 150,000 clones, approximately 80% of which appear only once. The sequencing used PBMCs, collected after 12 months of ibrutinib treatment. The receptors were gathered from a human donor with chronic lymphocytic leukemia. Both conserved end residues are part of each CDR3. The order of the fields is V gene, clone size, D gene, J gene, CDR3 protein, CDR3 DNA. The D gene is left open where the match is weak. Only some rows state a clone size, as once, few, many or a class for expanded clones.

v_call: TRBV28
clone_size: .
d_call: .
j_call: TRBJ1-2
cdr3_aa: CASSLPDSFYGYTF
cdr3_nt: TGTGCCAGCAGTTTACCGGACAGCTTCTATGGCTACACCTTC

v_call: TRBV28
clone_size: .
d_call: TRBD2
j_call: TRBJ2-1
cdr3_aa: CASSSISGSSYNEQFF
cdr3_nt: TGTGCCAGCAGTTCCATAAGCGGGAGCTCCTACAATGAGCAGTTCTTC

v_call: TRBV27
clone_size: .
d_call: .
j_call: TRBJ2-3
cdr3_aa: CASSLSSGDTQYF
cdr3_nt: TGTGCCAGCAGTTTATCTTCGGGTGATACGCAGTATTTT

v_call: TRBV6-5
clone_size: .
d_call: .
j_call: TRBJ2-2
cdr3_aa: CASSYPSGELFF
cdr3_nt: TGTGCCAGCAGTTACCCCTCCGGGGAGCTGTTTTTT

v_call: TRBV5-6
clone_size: .
d_call: TRBD1
j_call: TRBJ2-7
cdr3_aa: CASSLGTGFYEQYF
cdr3_nt: TGTGCCAGCAGCTTGGGGACAGGGTTTTACGAGCAGTACTTC

v_call: TRBV25-1
clone_size: .
d_call: .
j_call: TRBJ1-3
cdr3_aa: CASSEWRLTSGNTIYF
cdr3_nt: TGTGCCAGCAGTGAATGGAGGTTGACCTCTGGAAACACCATATATTTT

v_call: TRBV2
clone_size: .
d_call: TRBD1
j_call: TRBJ2-2
cdr3_aa: CASREQGVRTGELFF
cdr3_nt: TGTGCCAGCAGAGAACAGGGGGTGAGGACCGGGGAGCTGTTTTTT

v_call: TRBV7-2
clone_size: .
d_call: .
j_call: TRBJ1-3
cdr3_aa: CASSLPEAGNTIYF
cdr3_nt: TGTGCCAGCAGCTTACCAGAAGCTGGAAACACCATATATTTT

v_call: TRBV11-2
clone_size: .
d_call: TRBD1
j_call: TRBJ2-3
cdr3_aa: CASSLDHWDRLDTQYF
cdr3_nt: TGTGCCAGCAGCTTAGATCATTGGGACAGGTTAGATACGCAGTATTTT

v_call: TRBV25-1
clone_size: .
d_call: .
j_call: TRBJ1-4
cdr3_aa: CASSDQTRGSEKLFF
cdr3_nt: TGTGCCAGCAGTGACCAGACGCGAGGGAGTGAAAAACTGTTTTTT

v_call: TRBV30
clone_size: .
d_call: TRBD2
j_call: TRBJ2-7
cdr3_aa: CAWSVPWGGGFYEQYF
cdr3_nt: TGTGCCTGGAGTGTTCCGTGGGGGGGAGGGTTCTACGAGCAGTACTTC

v_call: TRBV11-3
clone_size: .
d_call: TRBD1
j_call: TRBJ2-1
cdr3_aa: CASSLSGGLYNEQFF
cdr3_nt: TGTGCCAGCAGCTTATCAGGGGGCCTTTACAATGAGCAGTTCTTC

v_call: TRBV6-1
clone_size: .
d_call: .
j_call: TRBJ1-2
cdr3_aa: CASSDIYYGYTF
cdr3_nt: TGTGCCAGCTCCGACATATACTATGGCTACACCTTC

v_call: TRBV5-4
clone_size: .
d_call: TRBD1
j_call: TRBJ2-7
cdr3_aa: CASSPRTGNPYEQYF
cdr3_nt: TGTGCCAGCAGCCCTAGGACAGGGAATCCCTACGAGCAGTACTTC

v_call: TRBV15
clone_size: .
d_call: .
j_call: TRBJ2-2
cdr3_aa: CATSRLDFPDRELFF
cdr3_nt: TGTGCCACCAGCAGACTGGACTTTCCTGACCGGGAGCTGTTTTTT

v_call: TRBV7-2
clone_size: .
d_call: TRBD2
j_call: TRBJ2-1
cdr3_aa: CASSFVAGGPNEQFF
cdr3_nt: TGTGCCAGCAGCTTCGTAGCGGGAGGGCCCAATGAGCAGTTCTTC

v_call: TRBV28
clone_size: .
d_call: TRBD1
j_call: TRBJ1-1
cdr3_aa: CASSFDRGRAFF
cdr3_nt: TGTGCCAGCAGTTTCGACAGGGGGCGTGCTTTCTTT

v_call: TRBV28
clone_size: .
d_call: .
j_call: TRBJ2-1
cdr3_aa: CASSLGTSLKQFF
cdr3_nt: TGTGCCAGCAGTTTAGGCACTTCATTGAAGCAGTTCTTC

v_call: TRBV2
clone_size: .
d_call: .
j_call: TRBJ2-7
cdr3_aa: CASSEGRGRSYEQYF
cdr3_nt: TGTGCCAGCAGTGAAGGGAGGGGGAGGTCCTACGAGCAGTACTTC

v_call: TRBV19
clone_size: .
d_call: TRBD1
j_call: TRBJ2-7
cdr3_aa: CASKEGTGSLEQYF
cdr3_nt: TGTGCCAGTAAGGAAGGGACAGGGTCTCTGGAGCAGTACTTC

v_call: TRBV15
clone_size: .
d_call: .
j_call: TRBJ2-1
cdr3_aa: CATSRYLAEGLREQFF
cdr3_nt: TGTGCCACCAGCCGCTACCTGGCGGAGGGGTTGAGAGAGCAGTTCTTC

v_call: TRBV27
clone_size: many
d_call: TRBD2
j_call: TRBJ2-7
cdr3_aa: CASSWGLAGTYEQYF
cdr3_nt: TGTGCCAGCAGTTGGGGACTAGCGGGAACCTACGAGCAGTACTTC

v_call: TRBV6-5
clone_size: .
d_call: .
j_call: TRBJ2-6
cdr3_aa: CASRGGGGANVLTF
cdr3_nt: TGTGCCAGCAGGGGGGGAGGTGGGGCCAACGTCCTGACTTTC

v_call: TRBV5-6
clone_size: .
d_call: .
j_call: TRBJ2-7
cdr3_aa: CASSLDPGDTYEQYF
cdr3_nt: TGTGCCAGCAGCTTGGATCCAGGGGACACCTACGAGCAGTACTTC

v_call: TRBV5-1
clone_size: .
d_call: TRBD1
j_call: TRBJ2-2
cdr3_aa: CASSRRGQLDTGELFF
cdr3_nt: TGCGCCAGCAGCCGAAGGGGGCAACTGGACACCGGGGAGCTGTTTTTT

v_call: TRBV27
clone_size: .
d_call: .
j_call: TRBJ2-2
cdr3_aa: CASRSIGGQGELFF
cdr3_nt: TGTGCCAGCAGAAGTATCGGGGGGCAAGGGGAGCTGTTTTTT

v_call: TRBV30
clone_size: few
d_call: .
j_call: TRBJ1-6
cdr3_aa: CAWSVQASDNSPLHF
cdr3_nt: TGTGCCTGGAGTGTCCAGGCTTCGGATAATTCACCCCTCCACTTT

v_call: TRBV18
clone_size: .
d_call: TRBD1
j_call: TRBJ1-1
cdr3_aa: CASSQGADTEAFF
cdr3_nt: TGTGCCAGCTCACAGGGGGCCGACACTGAAGCTTTCTTT

v_call: TRBV28
clone_size: .
d_call: TRBD1
j_call: TRBJ1-4
cdr3_aa: CASEPGQAEKLFF
cdr3_nt: TGTGCCAGCGAGCCCGGACAGGCTGAAAAACTGTTTTTT

v_call: TRBV30
clone_size: .
d_call: .
j_call: TRBJ1-1
cdr3_aa: CAYKTGMNTEAFF
cdr3_nt: TGTGCCTACAAGACAGGTATGAACACTGAAGCTTTCTTT

v_call: TRBV10-2
clone_size: .
d_call: TRBD2
j_call: TRBJ2-5
cdr3_aa: CASNELAGKETQYF
cdr3_nt: TGCGCCAGCAATGAACTAGCGGGGAAAGAGACCCAGTACTTC

v_call: TRBV7-7
clone_size: once
d_call: .
j_call: TRBJ1-4
cdr3_aa: CASSLGAEANEKLFF
cdr3_nt: TGTGCTAGCAGCTTAGGGGCAGAGGCTAATGAAAAACTGTTTTTT

v_call: TRBV5-4
clone_size: .
d_call: .
j_call: TRBJ1-1
cdr3_aa: CAGLRNTEAFF
cdr3_nt: TGTGCCGGGTTAAGAAACACTGAAGCTTTCTTT

v_call: TRBV7-8
clone_size: few
d_call: .
j_call: TRBJ2-7
cdr3_aa: CASSLGLGEQYF
cdr3_nt: TGTGCCAGCAGCTTAGGGCTGGGGGAGCAGTACTTC

v_call: TRBV7-2
clone_size: .
d_call: .
j_call: TRBJ1-2
cdr3_aa: CASSTTPFDGYTF
cdr3_nt: TGTGCCAGCAGTACGACCCCGTTTGATGGCTACACCTTC

v_call: TRBV9
clone_size: .
d_call: .
j_call: TRBJ2-5
cdr3_aa: CASSVGTGWQETQYF
cdr3_nt: TGTGCCAGCAGCGTAGGCACAGGGTGGCAAGAGACCCAGTACTTC

v_call: TRBV25-1
clone_size: .
d_call: TRBD1
j_call: TRBJ2-7
cdr3_aa: CASSELQGVYEQYF
cdr3_nt: TGTGCCAGCAGTGAATTACAGGGGGTCTACGAGCAGTACTTC

v_call: TRBV28
clone_size: once
d_call: .
j_call: TRBJ1-2
cdr3_aa: CASSFGGSLYGYTF
cdr3_nt: TGTGCCAGCAGTTTCGGGGGATCCCTCTATGGCTACACCTTC

v_call: TRBV29-1
clone_size: .
d_call: TRBD1
j_call: TRBJ1-6
cdr3_aa: CSAPRGQFNSPLHF
cdr3_nt: TGCAGCGCACCCAGGGGGCAATTTAATTCACCCCTCCACTTT

v_call: TRBV4-1
clone_size: .
d_call: TRBD1
j_call: TRBJ1-4
cdr3_aa: CASSHPGQGEEKLFF
cdr3_nt: TGCGCCAGCAGCCACCCGGGACAGGGGGAGGAAAAACTGTTTTTT

v_call: TRBV18
clone_size: few
d_call: .
j_call: TRBJ1-1
cdr3_aa: CASSPFGQTSEAFF
cdr3_nt: TGTGCCAGCTCACCGTTCGGACAGACAAGTGAAGCTTTCTTT

v_call: TRBV18
clone_size: .
d_call: TRBD2
j_call: TRBJ2-3
cdr3_aa: CASSPRLAGGKDTQYF
cdr3_nt: TGTGCCAGCTCACCCCGCCTAGCGGGAGGAAAAGATACGCAGTATTTT

v_call: TRBV4-1
clone_size: .
d_call: .
j_call: TRBJ2-7
cdr3_aa: CASSQDRGSGTYEQYF
cdr3_nt: TGCGCCAGCAGCCAAGATCGGGGTAGCGGTACCTACGAGCAGTACTTC

v_call: TRBV5-5
clone_size: .
d_call: .
j_call: TRBJ1-2
cdr3_aa: CASSRSTASNYGYTF
cdr3_nt: TGTGCCAGCAGCCGATCGACAGCATCTAACTATGGCTACACCTTC

v_call: TRBV27
clone_size: .
d_call: .
j_call: TRBJ2-7
cdr3_aa: CASSLTWGAEQYF
cdr3_nt: TGTGCCAGCAGTTTAACATGGGGGGCAGAGCAGTACTTC

v_call: TRBV7-9
clone_size: .
d_call: .
j_call: TRBJ1-6
cdr3_aa: CASSYNSPLHF
cdr3_nt: TGTGCCAGCTCCTATAATTCACCCCTCCACTTT

v_call: TRBV14
clone_size: .
d_call: .
j_call: TRBJ2-3
cdr3_aa: CASSQGLTDTQYF
cdr3_nt: TGTGCCAGCAGCCAAGGACTCACAGATACGCAGTATTTT

v_call: TRBV4-2
clone_size: few
d_call: TRBD1
j_call: TRBJ1-2
cdr3_aa: CASSQGDREYGYTF
cdr3_nt: TGTGCCAGCAGCCAAGGGGACAGGGAATATGGCTACACCTTC

v_call: TRBV28
clone_size: once
d_call: .
j_call: TRBJ1-4
cdr3_aa: CASSKGGKLFF
cdr3_nt: TGTGCCAGCAGTAAGGGAGGGAAACTGTTTTTT

v_call: TRBV7-9
clone_size: .
d_call: TRBD1
j_call: TRBJ2-5
cdr3_aa: CASRPQGAQQETQYF
cdr3_nt: TGTGCCAGCAGACCACAGGGGGCCCAACAAGAGACCCAGTACTTC

v_call: TRBV2
clone_size: .
d_call: .
j_call: TRBJ2-5
cdr3_aa: CALERTQYF
cdr3_nt: TGTGCTCTGGAGAGGACCCAGTACTTC

v_call: TRBV19
clone_size: .
d_call: .
j_call: TRBJ2-1
cdr3_aa: CASSIVRNRNEQFF
cdr3_nt: TGTGCCAGTAGTATCGTTCGAAACCGGAATGAGCAGTTCTTC

v_call: TRBV6-1
clone_size: once
d_call: .
j_call: TRBJ2-7
cdr3_aa: CASIAKGGRGYEQYF
cdr3_nt: TGTGCCAGCATCGCGAAGGGGGGACGAGGCTACGAGCAGTACTTC

v_call: TRBV9
clone_size: .
d_call: .
j_call: TRBJ2-5
cdr3_aa: CASSEGGTNQETQYF
cdr3_nt: TGTGCCAGCAGCGAGGGAGGGACAAACCAAGAGACCCAGTACTTC

v_call: TRBV6-5
clone_size: .
d_call: .
j_call: TRBJ2-3
cdr3_aa: CASSYRRAGDTQYF
cdr3_nt: TGTGCCAGCAGTTACCGGCGGGCGGGCGATACGCAGTATTTT

v_call: TRBV7-9
clone_size: .
d_call: .
j_call: TRBJ2-2
cdr3_aa: CASSLDMGRNTGELFF
cdr3_nt: TGTGCCAGCAGCTTAGATATGGGACGGAACACCGGGGAGCTGTTTTTT

v_call: TRBV4-3
clone_size: .
d_call: .
j_call: TRBJ2-7
cdr3_aa: CASSQDLSRGYEQYF
cdr3_nt: TGCGCCAGCAGCCAAGATCTTAGCAGAGGCTACGAGCAGTACTTC

v_call: TRBV6-5
clone_size: .
d_call: .
j_call: TRBJ1-2
cdr3_aa: CASSRDQTSYGYTF
cdr3_nt: TGTGCCAGCAGTCGGGACCAGACTTCCTATGGCTACACCTTC

v_call: TRBV6-1
clone_size: many
d_call: .
j_call: TRBJ2-7
cdr3_aa: CASSEYGRPRAPRDEQYF
cdr3_nt: TGTGCCAGCAGTGAATATGGCCGACCCAGGGCCCCCCGGGACGAGCAGTACTTC

v_call: TRBV6-1
clone_size: few
d_call: .
j_call: TRBJ2-7
cdr3_aa: CASESRAGPLNEQYF
cdr3_nt: TGTGCCAGCGAATCGAGGGCGGGACCCCTGAACGAGCAGTACTTC